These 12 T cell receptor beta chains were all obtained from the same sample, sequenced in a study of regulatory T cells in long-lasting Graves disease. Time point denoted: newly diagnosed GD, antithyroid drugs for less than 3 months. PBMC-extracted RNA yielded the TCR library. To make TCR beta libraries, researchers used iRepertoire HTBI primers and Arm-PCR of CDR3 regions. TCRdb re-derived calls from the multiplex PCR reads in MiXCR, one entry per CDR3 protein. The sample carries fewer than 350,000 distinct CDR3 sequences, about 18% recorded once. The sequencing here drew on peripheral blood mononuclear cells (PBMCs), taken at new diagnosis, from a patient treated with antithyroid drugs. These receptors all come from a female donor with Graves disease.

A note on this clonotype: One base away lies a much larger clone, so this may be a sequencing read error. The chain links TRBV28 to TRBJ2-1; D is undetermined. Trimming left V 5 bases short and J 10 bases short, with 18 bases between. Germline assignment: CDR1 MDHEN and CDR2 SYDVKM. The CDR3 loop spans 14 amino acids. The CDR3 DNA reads TGTGCCAGCAGTCCGTTTTGGTCTTCCTACGAGCAGTTCTTC. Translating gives CASSPFWSSYEQFF.

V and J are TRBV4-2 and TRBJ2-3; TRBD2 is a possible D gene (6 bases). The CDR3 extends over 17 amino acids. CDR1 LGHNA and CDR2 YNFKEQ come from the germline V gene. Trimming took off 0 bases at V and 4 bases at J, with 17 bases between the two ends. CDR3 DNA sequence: TGTGCCAGCAGCCAAGATCTACTAGCCGAGTTCCCAGATACGCAGTATTTT. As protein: CASSQDLLAEFPDTQYF.

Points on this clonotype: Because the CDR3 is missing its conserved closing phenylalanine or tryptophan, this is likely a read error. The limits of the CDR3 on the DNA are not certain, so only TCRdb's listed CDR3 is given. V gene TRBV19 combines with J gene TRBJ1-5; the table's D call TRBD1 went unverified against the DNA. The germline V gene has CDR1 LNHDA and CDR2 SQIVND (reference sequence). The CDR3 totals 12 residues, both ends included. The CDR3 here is CASTPSVRDRTG.

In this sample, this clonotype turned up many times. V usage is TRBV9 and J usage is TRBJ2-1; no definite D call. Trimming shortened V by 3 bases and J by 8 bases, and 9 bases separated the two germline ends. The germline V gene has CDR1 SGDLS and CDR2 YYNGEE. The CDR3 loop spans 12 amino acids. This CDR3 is CASSASGDEQFF. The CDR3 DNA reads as TGTGCCAGCAGCGCGTCAGGAGATGAGCAGTTCTTC. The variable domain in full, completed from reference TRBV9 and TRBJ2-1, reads DSGVTQTPKHLITATGQRVTLRCSPRSGDLSVYWYQQSLDQGLQFLIQYYNGEERAKGNILERFSAQQFPDLHSELNLSSLELGDSALYFCASSASGDEQFFGPGTRLTVL.

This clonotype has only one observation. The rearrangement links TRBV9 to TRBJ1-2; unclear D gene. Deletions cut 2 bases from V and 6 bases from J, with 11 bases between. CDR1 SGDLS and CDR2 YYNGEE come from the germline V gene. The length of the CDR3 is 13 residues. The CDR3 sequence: CASSVSQWHGYTF. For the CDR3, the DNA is TGTGCCAGCAGCGTTTCACAGTGGCATGGCTACACCTTC. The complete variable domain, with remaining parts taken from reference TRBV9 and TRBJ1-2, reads DSGVTQTPKHLITATGQRVTLRCSPRSGDLSVYWYQQSLDQGLQFLIQYYNGEERAKGNILERFSAQQFPDLHSELNLSSLELGDSALYFCASSVSQWHGYTFGSGTRLTVV.

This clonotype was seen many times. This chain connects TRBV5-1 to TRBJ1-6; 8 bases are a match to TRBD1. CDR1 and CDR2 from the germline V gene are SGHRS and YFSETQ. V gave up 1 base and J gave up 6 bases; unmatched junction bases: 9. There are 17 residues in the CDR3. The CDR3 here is CASSLYGQGHPNSPLHF. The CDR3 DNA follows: TGCGCCAGCAGCTTGTACGGACAGGGCCATCCTAATTCACCCCTCCACTTT.

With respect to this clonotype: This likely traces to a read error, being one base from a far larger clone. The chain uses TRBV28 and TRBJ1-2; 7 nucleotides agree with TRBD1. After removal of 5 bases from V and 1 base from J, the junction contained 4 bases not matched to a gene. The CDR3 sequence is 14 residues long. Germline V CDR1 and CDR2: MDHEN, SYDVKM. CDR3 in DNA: TGTGCCAGCAGTCCTGGGACAGTTAACTATGGCTACACCTTC. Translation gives CASSPGTVNYGYTF.

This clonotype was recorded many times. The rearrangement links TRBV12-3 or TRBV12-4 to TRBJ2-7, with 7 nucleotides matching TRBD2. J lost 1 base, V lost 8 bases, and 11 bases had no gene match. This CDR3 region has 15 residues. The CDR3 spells CASGPKASGSYEQYF. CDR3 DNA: TGTGCCAGCGGGCCTAAGGCTAGCGGATCCTACGAGCAGTACTTC.

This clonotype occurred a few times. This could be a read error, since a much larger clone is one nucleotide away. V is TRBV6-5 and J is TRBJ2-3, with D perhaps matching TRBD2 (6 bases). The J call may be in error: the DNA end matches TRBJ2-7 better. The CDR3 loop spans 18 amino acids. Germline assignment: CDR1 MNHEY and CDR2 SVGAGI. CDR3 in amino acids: CASSCPTGGGDYSYEQYF. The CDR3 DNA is TGTGCCAGCAGTTGCCCAACAGGAGGAGGGGATTATTCCTACGAGCAGTACTTC.

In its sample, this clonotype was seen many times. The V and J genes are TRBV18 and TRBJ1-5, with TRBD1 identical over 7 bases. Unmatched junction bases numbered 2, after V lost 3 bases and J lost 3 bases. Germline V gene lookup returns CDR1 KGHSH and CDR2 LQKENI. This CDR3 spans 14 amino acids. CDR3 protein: CASSPDRDNQPQHF. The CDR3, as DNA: TGTGCCAGCTCACCTGACAGGGACAATCAGCCCCAGCATTTT.

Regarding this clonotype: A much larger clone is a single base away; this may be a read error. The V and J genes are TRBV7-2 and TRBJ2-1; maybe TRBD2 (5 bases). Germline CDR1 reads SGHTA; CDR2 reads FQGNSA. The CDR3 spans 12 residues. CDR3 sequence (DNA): TGTGCCAGCAGCGCGGGTGTTAATGAGCAGCTCTTC. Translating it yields CASSAGVNEQLF.

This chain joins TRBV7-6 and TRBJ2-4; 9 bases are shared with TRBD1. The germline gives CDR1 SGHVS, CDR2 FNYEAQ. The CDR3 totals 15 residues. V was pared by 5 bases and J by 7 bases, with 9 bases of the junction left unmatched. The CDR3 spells CASSPLETGGNIQYF. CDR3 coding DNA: TGTGCCAGCAGCCCCCTGGAGACAGGGGGGAACATTCAGTACTTC.